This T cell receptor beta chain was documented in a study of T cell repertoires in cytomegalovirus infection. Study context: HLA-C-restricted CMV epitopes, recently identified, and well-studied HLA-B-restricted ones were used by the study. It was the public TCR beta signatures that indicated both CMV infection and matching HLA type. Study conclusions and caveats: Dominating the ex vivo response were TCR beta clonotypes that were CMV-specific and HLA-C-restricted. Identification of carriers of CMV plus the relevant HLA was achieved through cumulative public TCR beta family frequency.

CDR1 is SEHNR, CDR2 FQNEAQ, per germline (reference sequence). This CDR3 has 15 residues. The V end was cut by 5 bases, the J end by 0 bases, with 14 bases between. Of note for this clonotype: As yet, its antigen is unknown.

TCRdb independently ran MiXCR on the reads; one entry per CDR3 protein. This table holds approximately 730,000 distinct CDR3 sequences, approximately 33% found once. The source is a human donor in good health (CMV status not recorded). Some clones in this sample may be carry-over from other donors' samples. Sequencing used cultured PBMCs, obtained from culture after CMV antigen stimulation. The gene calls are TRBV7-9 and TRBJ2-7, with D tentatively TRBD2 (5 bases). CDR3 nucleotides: TGTGCCAGCAGCGATACTAGGTCCCCCTCCTACGAGCAGTACTTC. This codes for CASSDTRSPSYEQYF.